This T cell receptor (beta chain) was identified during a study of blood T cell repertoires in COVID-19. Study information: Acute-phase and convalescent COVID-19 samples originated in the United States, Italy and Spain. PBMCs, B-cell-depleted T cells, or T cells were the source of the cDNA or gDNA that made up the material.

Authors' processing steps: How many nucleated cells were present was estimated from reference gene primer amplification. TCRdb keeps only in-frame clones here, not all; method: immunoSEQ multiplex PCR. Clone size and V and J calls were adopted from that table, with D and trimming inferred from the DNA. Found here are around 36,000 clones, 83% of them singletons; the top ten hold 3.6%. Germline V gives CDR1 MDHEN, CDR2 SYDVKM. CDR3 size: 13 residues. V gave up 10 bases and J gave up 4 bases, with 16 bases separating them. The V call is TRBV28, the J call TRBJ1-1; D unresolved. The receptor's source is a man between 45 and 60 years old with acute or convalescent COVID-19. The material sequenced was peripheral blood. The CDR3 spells CATYRDTGTEAFF. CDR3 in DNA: TGTGCCACATACAGAGACACTGGCACTGAAGCTTTCTTT.